This T cell receptor (beta chain) was found in a study of blood T cell repertoires in COVID-19. Looking at the study overall: PBMCs, B-cell-depleted T cells, or T cells provided the cDNA or gDNA that made up the material.

Germline V CDR1 and CDR2: WNHNN, SYGVQD (reference sequence). V trimming: 6 bases; J trimming: 8 bases; junction bases outside the gene matches: 16. This CDR3 contains 16 residues. Profiled with immunoSEQ multiplex PCR; TCRdb holds only in-frame clones, not every one. This table holds about 200,000 clones, around 89% found once. The sequencing input was peripheral blood. This clonotype originated in a woman between 40 and 50 years old with acute or convalescent COVID-19. The chain combines TRBV10-1 with TRBJ1-2; 9 bases fit TRBD1. The CDR3: CASSRTGGEMSWGYTF. The CDR3 DNA is TGCGCCAGCAGCCGTACAGGGGGCGAAATGTCGTGGGGCTACACCTTC.